What follows are 32 T cell receptor beta chains derived from one specimen sequenced in a study of CD8+CD57+ T cells in acquired aplastic anemia. Profiling that covered TCR beta VDJ and CDR3 relied on genomic DNA as its template. TCRdb itself ran the reads through MiXCR, one entry per CDR3 protein. The sample includes about 160,000 distinct CDR3 sequences, roughly 45% of them seen just once. The sequenced sample was sorted CD4+, CD8+, or CD8+CD57+ T cells (not recorded which) from PBMCs. The receptors stem from a human donor in good health.

This clonotype has a count of ten or more. The genes are TRBV11-3 and TRBJ2-1; D ambiguous. With 0 bases removed from V and 7 bases from J, the gap between germline ends came to 7 bases. Germline CDR1 is SGHNT and CDR2 is YENEEA. The CDR3 has 13 amino acids. The chain's CDR3 is CASSLDLRNEQFF. DNA for the CDR3: TGTGCCAGCAGCTTAGATCTACGGAATGAGCAGTTCTTC.

This clonotype was observed at least ten times. The rearrangement links TRBV20-1 to TRBJ1-5; D remains ambiguous. CDR3 length: 15 amino acids. V was clipped by 0 bases and J by 4 bases, with 13 bases between them. Per germline, CDR1 DFQATT and CDR2 SNEGSKA (reference sequence). The CDR3 loop is CSARDPLRENQPQHF. CDR3 coding DNA: TGCAGTGCTAGAGATCCGTTAAGGGAGAATCAGCCCCAGCATTTT.

This clonotype was observed many times. The V call is TRBV20-1, the J call TRBJ2-7; TRBD1 matches 8 bases. V shed 5 bases and J 3 bases; nucleotides not matched to a gene: 12. CDR3 length: 15 residues. The germline V gene has CDR1 DFQATT and CDR2 SNEGSKA (reference sequence). CDR3 in DNA: TGCAGTGCTCGCCTTTTACAGGGGGGTGACTACGAGCAGTACTTC. It specifies CSARLLQGGDYEQYF.

This clonotype was found once. The rearrangement joins TRBV3-1 to TRBJ1-1; possible D gene TRBD1, 6 bases. CDR3 size: 14 residues. V shed 4 bases and J shed 3 bases, with 12 bases lying between them. Germline V gene lookup returns CDR1 LGHDT and CDR2 YNNKEL (reference sequence). CDR3 loop: CASSRITGYTEAFF. In DNA form, the CDR3 reads TGTGCCAGCAGCCGAATAACAGGGTACACTGAAGCTTTCTTT. The full variable domain, in which reference TRBV3-1 and TRBJ1-1 provide the parts outside the CDR3, is DTAVSQTPKYLVTQMGNDKSIKCEQNLGHDTMYWYKQDSKKFLKIMFSYNNKELIINETVPNRFSPKSPDKAHLNLHINSLELGDSAVYFCASSRITGYTEAFFGQGTRLTVV.

There are a few counts of this clonotype. This chain uses TRBV2 with TRBJ2-5, with TRBD1 matching over 7 bases. The V segment lost 5 bases and the J segment 2 bases; nucleotides outside the gene matches: 5. The CDR3 runs to 14 residues. Looked up from germline, CDR1 is SNHLY and CDR2 is FYNNEI. The CDR3 reads CASSQDRVQETQYF. The CDR3 nucleotides read TGTGCCAGCAGTCAAGACAGGGTTCAAGAGACCCAGTACTTC.

Many counts were recorded for this clonotype. The V and J genes are TRBV4-2 and TRBJ2-5, with TRBD2 identical over 9 bases. The V and J ends lost 1 base and 0 bases, in that order; junction bases with no gene match: 9. This CDR3 is built from 18 residues. Looked up from germline, CDR1 is LGHNA and CDR2 is YNFKEQ. CDR3: CASSQGLSSGGNQETQYF. CDR3 bases: TGTGCCAGCAGCCAAGGACTGAGTAGCGGGGGAAACCAAGAGACCCAGTACTTC.

This clonotype was detected many times. V and J are TRBV9 and TRBJ2-7; tentative D call: TRBD2 (5 bases). Trimming pared 4 bases from V and 0 bases from J, leaving 14 bases between. Germline V gives CDR1 SGDLS, CDR2 YYNGEE. The CDR3 totals 15 residues. The CDR3 loop reads CASSPRGVSSYEQYF. The CDR3, as DNA: TGTGCCAGCAGCCCCCGGGGAGTGAGCTCCTACGAGCAGTACTTC.

With regard to this clonotype: This may come from a read error, since a much larger clone is one base off. This chain links TRBV30 with TRBJ1-6; 9 positions agree with TRBD1. In germline, CDR1 is GTSNPN, CDR2 SVGIG (reference sequence). The CDR3 consists of 13 residues. V was pared by 8 bases and J by 8 bases, with 7 bases of the junction left unmatched. The CDR3 sequence is CARGTGYDSPLHF. The DNA for the CDR3 is TGTGCCAGAGGGACAGGGTATGATTCACCCCTCCACTTT.

On this clonotype itself: With a much larger clone just one base away, this may be a read error. The rearrangement joins TRBV11-3 to TRBJ2-7, with D possibly matching TRBD2 (6 bases). This CDR3 has 13 residues. Deletions cut 5 bases from V and 7 bases from J, with 15 bases between. The germline V gene has CDR1 SGHNT and CDR2 YENEEA. The CDR3 region is CASSPGGISEQYF. The DNA of the CDR3 is TGTGCCAGCAGCCCCGGAGGGATCAGTGAGCAGTACTTC.

The chain recombines TRBV15 with TRBJ2-7; D unclear. V was shortened by 0 bases and J by 4 bases, with 7 bases between the two germline ends. Germline assignment: CDR1 LNHNV and CDR2 YYDKDF (reference sequence). The CDR3 has 13 amino acids. In DNA, the CDR3 is TGTGCCACCAGCAGAGAGTACACGTACGAGCAGTACTTC. It translates to CATSREYTYEQYF.

V usage is TRBV20-1 and J usage is TRBJ2-7; no firm D call. There are 11 residues in the CDR3. Germline V gives CDR1 DFQATT, CDR2 SNEGSKA (reference sequence). Trimming shortened V by 3 bases and J by 7 bases, and 10 bases separated the two germline ends. The CDR3 DNA is TGCAGTGCTAGGGTCACACGGGAGCAGTACTTC. It is translated as CSARVTREQYF.

V and J are TRBV20-1 and TRBJ1-6; possible D gene TRBD1, 6 bases. Trimming took 1 base from V and 11 from J, leaving 18 bases between them. The germline gives CDR1 DFQATT, CDR2 SNEGSKA (reference sequence). This CDR3 is built from 15 residues. The CDR3 loop is CSARASTGTSTPLHF. CDR3 bases: TGCAGTGCTAGAGCTTCTACCGGGACATCTACACCCCTCCACTTT.

A few counts support this clonotype. J is TRBJ2-4 and V is TRBV6-1; 11 bases line up with TRBD2. Trimming cost V 5 bases and J 4 bases; bases outside gene matches: 13. The CDR3 sequence is 18 residues long. Per germline, CDR1 MNHNS and CDR2 SASEGT. The CDR3 region is CASSPLGRGLAAKNIQYF. The CDR3 DNA follows: TGTGCCAGCAGTCCCCTAGGCCGGGGACTAGCGGCAAAAAACATTCAGTACTTC.

A note on this clonotype: This likely comes from a read error, as the CDR3 has no conserved phenylalanine or tryptophan at its end. The gene calls are TRBV20-1 and TRBJ2-7, with D perhaps matching TRBD1 (8 bases). There are 14 residues in the CDR3. Trimming cost V 1 base and J 4 bases, with 14 bases left between them. Per germline, CDR1 DFQATT and CDR2 SNEGSKA (reference sequence). CDR3 coding DNA: TGCAGTGCTAGAGCCGAACAGGGGGGGTACGAGCAGTACCTC. Translated, it gives CSARAEQGGYEQYL.

The chain carries TRBV5-8 and TRBJ2-5; possibly TRBD2 for D (6 bases). With the DNA end fitting TRBJ2-1 better, the J assignment may be wrong. CDR1 and CDR2 from the germline V gene are SGHTS and YDEGEE. The CDR3 spans 19 residues. The CDR3 region is CASRNTLIKRLATYNEQFF. DNA for the CDR3: TGTGCCAGCAGGAACACTCTCATAAAGCGGCTAGCGACCTACAATGAGCAGTTCTTC.

On this clonotype: This may be a read error: a much more frequent sequence differs by one nucleotide. This chain connects TRBV5-1 to TRBJ1-4, with a tentative D call TRBD1 (5 bases). Germline values: CDR1 SGHRS, CDR2 YFSETQ. This CDR3 contains 17 residues. Here the CDR3 DNA reads TGCGTCAGCAGTGCCGGACAAGGCCTTTTGGCTAATGAAAAACTGTTTTTT. Protein product: CVSSAGQGLLANEKLFF.

This clonotype occurred many times. A junction end diverges from the germline sequence, so it may reflect a read error. V is TRBV7-9 and J is TRBJ2-5, with no clear D. The length of the CDR3 is 12 residues. Germline V lookup: CDR1 SEHNR, CDR2 FQNEAQ (reference sequence). CDR3 loop: CASSLGQETQYF. The CDR3, as DNA: TGTGCCAGCAGTTTAGGGCAAGAGACCCAGTACTTC. The full variable domain, with the rest looked up from reference TRBV7-9 and TRBJ2-5, is DTGVSQNPRHKITKRGQNVTFRCDPISEHNRLYWYRQTLGQGPEFLTYFQNEAQLEKSRLLSDRFSAERPKGSFSTLEIQRTEQGDSAMYLCASSLGQETQYFGPGTRLLVL.

V and J are TRBV28 and TRBJ1-2, with 11 bases matching TRBD1. After removal of 4 bases from V and 7 bases from J, the junction contained 5 bases not matched to a gene. Germline V CDR1 and CDR2: MDHEN, SYDVKM. The CDR3 covers 14 residues. This CDR3 reads CASSSPGTGGGYTF. CDR3 in DNA: TGTGCCAGCAGTTCCCCCGGGACAGGGGGTGGCTACACCTTC.

This clonotype was counted many times. The chain is built from TRBV7-9 and TRBJ2-5, with TRBD2 identical over 11 bases. V shed 5 bases, J shed 3 bases, and the junction held 8 bases outside the gene matches. The CDR3 totals 16 residues. Germline values: CDR1 SEHNR, CDR2 FQNEAQ (reference sequence). In DNA form, the CDR3 reads TGTGCCAGCAGCCTCGGACTAGCGGGTGGTAAAGAGACCCAGTACTTC. As protein: CASSLGLAGGKETQYF.

In DNA form, the CDR3 reads TGCAGAACTACTGAAGCTTTCTTT. Translating gives CRTTEAFF. The chain has TRBV20-1 and TRBJ1-1; unclear D gene. There are 8 residues in the CDR3. Per germline, CDR1 DFQATT and CDR2 SNEGSKA (reference sequence).

The chain joins TRBV7-9 to TRBJ2-7; a weak D match, TRBD2 (6 bases). The CDR3 runs 14 residues. Germline V lookup: CDR1 SEHNR, CDR2 FQNEAQ (reference sequence). Trimming took off 2 bases at V and 6 bases at J, with 14 bases between the two ends. CDR3 nucleotides: TGTGCCAGCAGCTTAACTATCCCGCGGGGCGAGCAGTACTTC. Encoded protein: CASSLTIPRGEQYF. Complete variable domain (other parts from reference TRBV7-9 and TRBJ2-7): DTGVSQNPRHKITKRGQNVTFRCDPISEHNRLYWYRQTLGQGPEFLTYFQNEAQLEKSRLLSDRFSAERPKGSFSTLEIQRTEQGDSAMYLCASSLTIPRGEQYFGPGTRLTVT.

The chain combines TRBV30 with TRBJ1-1; D not resolved. V lost 1 base, J lost 0 bases, and 9 bases lay in between. Germline V lookup: CDR1 GTSNPN, CDR2 SVGIG (reference sequence). This CDR3 spans 14 amino acids. For the CDR3, the DNA is TGTGCCTGGAGTGGGGGAGCGTTGAACACTGAAGCTTTCTTT. It codes for CAWSGGALNTEAFF.

In this sample, this clonotype turned up many times. This chain uses TRBV2 with TRBJ1-2; D ambiguous. Germline V lookup: CDR1 SNHLY, CDR2 FYNNEI. V lost 11 bases to trimming and J lost 8 bases, with 15 bases between them. The length of the CDR3 is 11 residues. The CDR3 loop reads CALGTGFGYTF. CDR3 sequence (DNA): TGTGCCCTCGGAACGGGCTTCGGCTACACCTTC.

This chain links TRBV7-2 with TRBJ2-3; 12 nucleotides match TRBD2. The CDR3 is made up of 13 amino acids. V lost 8 bases, J lost 8 bases, and 5 bases stayed unmatched. CDR1 SGHTA and CDR2 FQGNSA come from the germline V gene. The CDR3, as DNA: TGTGCCAGCCTAGCGGGGGGGTCAGGTACGCAGTATTTT. It codes for CASLAGGSGTQYF.

The chain carries TRBV5-1 and TRBJ2-3; 7 nucleotides match TRBD1. CDR1 is SGHRS, CDR2 YFSETQ, per germline. The junction had 8 bases not matched to a gene; V was cut back by 1 base and J by 6 bases. This CDR3 is built from 15 residues. The CDR3: CASSLQPTGADTQYF. Written as DNA, the CDR3 is TGCGCCAGCAGCTTGCAGCCCACAGGGGCGGATACGCAGTATTTT.

Comments on this clonotype: Because it lacks the conserved phenylalanine or tryptophan at the end, this CDR3 is likely a read error. This chain connects TRBV7-3 to TRBJ2-1; TRBD1 or TRBD2 may be the D gene (6 bases each). The CDR3 runs to 16 residues. CDR1 is SGHTA, CDR2 FQGTGA, per germline. The DNA for the CDR3 is TGTGCCAGCGGCTTGAATACAGGGACTTTGGGCAATGAGCAGTTCCTC. Amino acid sequence: CASGLNTGTLGNEQFL.

The V gene is TRBV2, the J gene TRBJ2-1; 7 bases are shared with TRBD1. V lost 1 base, J lost 6 bases, and 6 bases stayed unmatched. Germline V CDR1 and CDR2: SNHLY, FYNNEI. The CDR3 has 15 residues. CDR3: CASSEDRGMFNEQFF. The CDR3 coding sequence is TGTGCCAGCAGTGAAGACAGGGGAATGTTCAATGAGCAGTTCTTC.

The V gene is TRBV2, the J gene TRBJ1-6; D may be TRBD1 (5 bases). The CDR3 is made up of 14 amino acids. Per germline, CDR1 SNHLY and CDR2 FYNNEI. V shed 6 bases and J shed 6 bases, with 12 bases lying between them. In DNA form, the CDR3 reads TGTGCCAGCAGACACCGGGGCCTTAATTCACCCCTCCACTTT. Translated, it gives CASRHRGLNSPLHF. The full variable domain, with the rest looked up from reference TRBV2 and TRBJ1-6, is EPEVTQTPSHQVTQMGQEVILRCVPISNHLYFYWYRQILGQKVEFLVSFYNNEISEKSEIFDDQFSVERPDGSNFTLKIRSTKLEDSAMYFCASRHRGLNSPLHFGNGTRLTVT.

This clonotype showed up just once. This chain's CDR3 is CASSLAGSSGNTIYF. CDR3 bases: TGTGCCAGCAGCTTAGCGGGTAGCTCTGGAAACACCATATATTTT. The chain uses TRBV7-9 and TRBJ1-3; D not resolved. The V end was cut by 0 bases, the J end by 0 bases, with 6 bases between. The germline V gene encodes CDR1 SEHNR and CDR2 FQNEAQ (reference sequence). CDR3 length: 15 residues.

This clonotype occurred many times. The gene calls are TRBV11-2 and TRBJ2-1, with D possibly called TRBD1 or TRBD2 (5 bases each). V was clipped by 5 bases and J by 3 bases, with 11 bases between them. The CDR3 length is 14 residues. Germline V gene sequence: CDR1 SGHAT, CDR2 FQNNGV. CDR3 in amino acids: CASSRLGDYNEQFF. The CDR3 DNA sequence: TGTGCCAGCAGCCGTCTGGGGGACTACAATGAGCAGTTCTTC.

This clonotype came up a few times. This rearrangement joins TRBV6-1 to TRBJ1-5; D is unresolved. This CDR3 spans 13 amino acids. Trimming took off 7 bases at V and 0 bases at J, with 7 bases between the two ends. The V gene's germline CDR1 is MNHNS and CDR2 SASEGT. DNA of the CDR3: TGTGCCAGCACGGGAACTAGCAATCAGCCCCAGCATTTT. This codes for CASTGTSNQPQHF.

This chain connects TRBV2 to TRBJ1-5; D is possibly TRBD1 (5 bases). The CDR3 length is 15 residues. The germline V gene has CDR1 SNHLY and CDR2 FYNNEI. The V and J ends lost 5 bases and 7 bases respectively, with 18 bases between them. CDR3 coding DNA: TGTGCCAGCAGTTTTATCTCGAGGGGAGGCCAGCCCCAGCATTTT. It specifies CASSFISRGGQPQHF.